This T cell receptor (beta chain) was observed in a study of shared clonotypes between healthy human individuals (dated by TCRdb to the early 2020s). General notes on the study: The cohort included three men and a couple of women between 18 and 49 years of age. Per donor, three plates each were used for CD4 naive and CD4 memory, two for CD8 naive, and one for CD8 memory. Each donor's leukapheresis produced roughly between roughly 0.94 and 9.5 billion PBMCs. Different laboratories and diverse techniques were used to prepare libraries and sequence TCR repertoires, to increase sequencing depth and limit assay-specific biases. To estimate repertoire size and how much clonotypes are shared between individuals, the study performed deep sequencing of blood TCR repertoires from a handful of healthy adults. Overall study results and their limits: Compared with non-shared clonotypes, the clonotypes found in all four sorted-subset donors had higher generation probabilities. Larger estimated clonotype richness was generally found for naive subsets than for memory subsets. The small number of donors limited the genetic and exposure-history diversity represented. Rarefaction of sorted-subset datasets indicated incomplete sequencing despite the large sequencing depth. Based on pairwise subsampling, the degree of clonotype sharing among donors was expected to be affected by sequencing depth. Approximately 5% of naive CD4, 3.5% of naive CD8, about 2.5% of memory CD4, and about 0.4% of memory CD8 clonotypes were shared across four donors. Only blood was sampled, and tissue TCR repertoires likely differ from those in blood.

Taken from the germline V gene, the CDR1 and CDR2 loops are MNHNS and SASEGT. Trimming costs V 3 bases and J 0 bases, and their ends lie 9 bases apart. The CDR3 covers 14 residues, taking in both the cysteine and the phenylalanine. CDR3 DNA only is kept here, 42 bases in frame from base 1. Details on this clone: Its antigen is unknown. No base quality information exists; no much larger clone differs at one position. The sample carries other DNA sequences with the same CDR3.

Healthy HIV-negative adults with no recently reported acute infections or vaccinations were included as donors. Only Caucasian adults living in Nashville, Tennessee, USA were represented among the donors. CD4+ T cells were enriched through magnetic negative selection, after which naive cells were positively selected on CD45RA and the remaining negative fraction served as the memory subset. After blood collection by leukapheresis, PBMCs were isolated using Ficoll-Histopaque density gradient centrifugation and then cryopreserved in the vapor phase of liquid nitrogen. Purity and quantity of every magnetically sorted T cell population were checked by analytical flow cytometry. Genomic DNA was isolated from each sorted fraction and quantified by UV absorbance on a Nanodrop 2000c. Using the deep immunoSEQ assay, multiplex PCR amplified TCR CDR3 regions from genomic DNA. Genomic DNA extracted from each cell subset was distributed evenly over all wells of several immunoSEQ 96-well plates, and each plate served as one replicate. For sorted subsets, roughly 200 ng genomic DNA, equal to 30,000 or so T cell genomes, was loaded into each replicate PCR. The purified libraries were quantified using a Qubit 3.0 fluorometer, sized with a Bioanalyzer 2100, and then quantified again using the KAPA Library Quantification kit. A separate single-read 150-cycle Illumina NextSeq 550 flow cell was used to sequence each immunoSEQ 96-well plate. The published analysis was carried out like this. The immunoSEQ output contained only junctional sequences without quality scores, so filtering could not match that applied to full-length reads. Sequences were annotated with PyIR, a Python wrapper for IgBLAST v1.9, using IMGT germline references to assign V/J genes and CDR3. Reads were filtered out if the reads had weak V/J assignments (E-value above 1e-6), no CDR3, stop codons, out-of-frame junctions, or ambiguous translated residues. V3J clonotypes were defined as sequences sharing an identical inferred V gene, J gene, and CDR3 amino acid sequence. Percentage overlap between repertoires was calculated by dividing the number of shared unique clonotypes by the size of the smaller repertoire. Repertoire richness was assessed with RTK rarefaction, the Chao1 estimator, and Recon v2.1 estimates of unobserved clonotypes. OLGA was used to compute generation probabilities for all TCRbeta clonotypes that the gDNA method yielded from a handful of donors. Here the immuneACCESS table is served through TCRdb, limited to in-frame sequences with V and J called. Missing clones are a known gap in these copies; in checked studies unresolved V genes cover under half, and the rest lacks a known reason. That table is the source of V, J and clone size, and D and trimming were worked out from the DNA. The sample yields just over 2,000,000 clones; 85% to 95% were counted once. The ten largest clones capture roughly 0.13% of the sample.

This receptor was obtained from a man between 18 and 29 years old in good health. This receptor chain uses TRBV6-1 and TRBJ2-7, and the D gene may be TRBD2, 6 bases matching. Source material: naive CD4+ T cells sorted from blood. Taken with the paper, the label for cell subset or site translates to: CD45RA+ positively selected. For the CDR3, the sequence is CASSDTGSSYEQYF. The sequenced DNA: TGTGCCAGCAGTGATACCGGGAGCTCCTACGAGCAGTACTTC.